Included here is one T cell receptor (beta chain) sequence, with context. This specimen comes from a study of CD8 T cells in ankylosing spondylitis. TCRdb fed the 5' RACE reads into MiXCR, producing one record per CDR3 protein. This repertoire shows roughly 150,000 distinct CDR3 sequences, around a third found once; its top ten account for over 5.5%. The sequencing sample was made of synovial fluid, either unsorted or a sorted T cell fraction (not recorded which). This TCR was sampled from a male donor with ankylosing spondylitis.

CDR3 DNA: TGCAGTGCTATGTTTCGACAGGGGGAAGCTTTCTTT. Its translation is CSAMFRQGEAFF. The chain couples TRBV20-1 to TRBJ1-1; 8 bases map to TRBD1. Germline V gives CDR1 DFQATT, CDR2 SNEGSKA (reference sequence). The V and J ends lost 4 bases and 8 bases, in that order; junction bases with no gene match: 6. The CDR3 covers 12 residues.